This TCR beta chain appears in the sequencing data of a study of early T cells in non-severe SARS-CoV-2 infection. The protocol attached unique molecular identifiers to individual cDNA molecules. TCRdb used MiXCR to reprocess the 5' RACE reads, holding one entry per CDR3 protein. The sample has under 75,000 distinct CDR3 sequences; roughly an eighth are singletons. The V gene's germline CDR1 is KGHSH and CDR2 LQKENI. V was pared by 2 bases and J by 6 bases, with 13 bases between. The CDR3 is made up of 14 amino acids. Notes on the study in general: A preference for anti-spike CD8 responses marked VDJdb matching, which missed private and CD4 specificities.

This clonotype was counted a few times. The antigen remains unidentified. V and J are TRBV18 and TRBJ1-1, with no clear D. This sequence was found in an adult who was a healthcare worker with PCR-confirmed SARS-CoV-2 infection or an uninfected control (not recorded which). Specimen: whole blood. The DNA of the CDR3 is TGTGCCAGCTCACCAAAAGCCTTTGGGGCTGAAGCTTTCTTT. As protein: CASSPKAFGAEAFF.